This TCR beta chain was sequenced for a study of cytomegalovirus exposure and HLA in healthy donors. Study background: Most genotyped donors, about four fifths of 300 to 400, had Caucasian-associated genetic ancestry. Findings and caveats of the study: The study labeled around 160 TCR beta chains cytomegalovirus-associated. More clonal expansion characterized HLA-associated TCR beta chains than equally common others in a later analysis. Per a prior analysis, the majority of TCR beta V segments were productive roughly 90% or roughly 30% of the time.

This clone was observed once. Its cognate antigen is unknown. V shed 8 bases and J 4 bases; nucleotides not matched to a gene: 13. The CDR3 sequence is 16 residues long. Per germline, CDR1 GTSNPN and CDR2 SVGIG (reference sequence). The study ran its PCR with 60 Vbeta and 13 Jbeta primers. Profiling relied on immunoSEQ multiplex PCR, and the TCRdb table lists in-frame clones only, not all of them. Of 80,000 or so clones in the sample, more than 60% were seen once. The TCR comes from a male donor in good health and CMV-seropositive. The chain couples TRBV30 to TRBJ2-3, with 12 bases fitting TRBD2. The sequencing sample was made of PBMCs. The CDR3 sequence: CAGSSGGAGSADTQYF. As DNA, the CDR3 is TGTGCCGGCTCTAGCGGGGGGGCTGGCAGCGCAGATACGCAGTATTTT.